One T cell receptor beta chain is described in this entry. The antigen is unknown. The record originates from a study of cytomegalovirus exposure and HLA in healthy donors. Vbeta (60) and Jbeta (13) primers were used in the PCR. Measured with immunoSEQ multiplex PCR; TCRdb has only the in-frame clones, and not every one. The repertoire holds 95,000 to 150,000 clones, with 50% to 80% as singletons. The germline V gene has CDR1 SNHLY and CDR2 FYNNEI. The CDR3 consists of 14 residues. V was clipped by 1 base and J by 3 bases, with 7 bases between them. Overall study results and limits: What a later analysis reportedly showed was that an Asian-associated ancestry cluster had fewer N-insertions than the approximately 700-donor mean.

This clonotype originated in a woman aged 40 to 49 in good health and CMV-seropositive. V usage is TRBV2 and J usage is TRBJ2-1; a weak D match, TRBD1 (6 bases). The specimen sequenced was PBMCs. The CDR3: CASSEGGLYNEQFF. CDR3 coding DNA: TGTGCCAGCAGTGAAGGGGGGCTCTACAATGAGCAGTTCTTC.